The 28 T cell receptor beta chains presented below share a single source sample, sequenced in a study of T cells in Graves' hyperthyroidism and ophthalmopathy. Regions amplified from RNA transcripts were the TCR beta CDR3 regions. First-round RT-PCR of the TCR CDR3 relied on the HTBI primer set. From the multiplex PCR reads, TCRdb called clonotypes with MiXCR, one entry per CDR3 protein. The table lists 400,000 or so distinct CDR3 sequences, approximately 14% of them singletons. The specimen was blood. The origin of the receptors is a woman in her twenties or thirties with Graves' ophthalmopathy.

This clonotype appeared many times. The rearrangement links TRBV6-2 or TRBV6-3 to TRBJ1-5, with a weak D call TRBD1 (6 bases). This CDR3 region has 14 residues. The germline V gene encodes CDR1 MNHEY and CDR2 SVGEGT. Trimming shortened V by 0 bases and J by 5 bases, and 8 bases separated the two germline ends. CDR3 in DNA: TGTGCCAGCAGTTACTCCAGGGGTTATCAGCCCCAGCATTTT. This translates into CASSYSRGYQPQHF.

There are many counts of this clonotype. The chain employs TRBV5-5 and TRBJ2-7, with D hard to call. There are 12 residues in the CDR3. The V end lost 4 bases, the J end lost 2 bases, and 7 bases lay between the germline ends. The V gene's germline CDR1 is SGHKS and CDR2 YYEKEE (reference sequence). The CDR3 here is CASSPGAYEQYF. The CDR3 DNA follows: TGTGCCAGCAGCCCCGGAGCCTACGAGCAGTACTTC. The variable domain in full, completed from reference TRBV5-5 and TRBJ2-7, reads DAGVTQSPTHLIKTRGQQVTLRCSPISGHKSVSWYQQVLGQGPQFIFQYYEKEERGRGNFPDRFSARQFPNYSSELNVNALLLGDSALYLCASSPGAYEQYFGPGTRLTVT.

This clonotype was recorded many times. The CDR3 protein is CASSLVGETSGGNEQFF. The CDR3 DNA follows: TGTGCCAGCAGCTTAGTAGGGGAAACTAGCGGGGGAAATGAGCAGTTCTTC. The chain joins TRBV11-2 to TRBJ2-1, with 11 bases matching TRBD2. CDR3 length: 17 amino acids. V was clipped by 1 base and J by 7 bases; unmatched bases: 9. Germline V gene sequence: CDR1 SGHAT, CDR2 FQNNGV.

This clonotype came up many times. V gene TRBV3-1 combines with J gene TRBJ2-7; tentative D call: TRBD1 (6 bases). Deletions cut 2 bases from V and 1 base from J, with 15 bases between. The V gene's germline CDR1 is LGHDT and CDR2 YNNKEL (reference sequence). This CDR3 has 16 amino acids. The CDR3 DNA sequence: TGTGCCAGCAGCCAATATCCGCAGGGGCCGTCCTACGAGCAGTACTTC. Translating gives CASSQYPQGPSYEQYF.

This clonotype was seen many times. The V call is TRBV28, the J call TRBJ2-7; 9 nucleotides match TRBD2. Germline values: CDR1 MDHEN, CDR2 SYDVKM. J was trimmed by 6 bases and V by 5 bases; bases with no gene match: 11. The CDR3 spans 15 residues. CDR3 in amino acids: CASSPAHRRGGEQYF. CDR3 in DNA: TGTGCCAGCAGTCCCGCGCATCGGCGGGGGGGCGAGCAGTACTTC.

The chain couples TRBV29-1 to TRBJ2-4, with D perhaps matching TRBD2 (6 bases). Trimming took off 2 bases at V and 5 bases at J, with 13 bases between the two ends. Germline-derived CDR1 and CDR2 are SQVTM and ANQGSEA. The CDR3 has 14 amino acids. Written as DNA, the CDR3 is TGCAGCGTTGAAATAAGGCGGGAACAAAACATTCAGTACTTC. It yields the protein CSVEIRREQNIQYF.

This clonotype was counted at least ten times. V is TRBV20-1 and J is TRBJ1-1; a weak D match, TRBD1 (5 bases). V lost 3 bases, J lost 5 bases, and 13 bases lay in between. Germline loops: CDR1 DFQATT, CDR2 SNEGSKA (reference sequence). The length of the CDR3 is 13 residues. CDR3: CSASRRGGTEAFF. In DNA form, the CDR3 reads TGCAGTGCTAGTCGTCGGGGCGGGACTGAAGCTTTCTTT.

The table lists this clonotype with many counts. This chain uses TRBV20-1 with TRBJ2-7; 8 bases agree with TRBD2. The germline V gene has CDR1 DFQATT and CDR2 SNEGSKA (reference sequence). This CDR3 comprises 14 residues. Trimming at V came to 3 bases and at J to 6 bases, leaving 10 bases not matched to a gene. The CDR3 spells CSASVWRGAGEQYF. CDR3 nucleotide sequence: TGCAGTGCTAGTGTATGGCGGGGGGCTGGCGAGCAGTACTTC.

This clonotype was seen repeatedly, ten times or more. The CDR3 bases are TGCAGTGCTAGGACCCCTCCCGCTACGCAGTATTTT. Encoded protein: CSARTPPATQYF. This sequence joins TRBV20-1 and TRBJ2-3; D unresolved. The V end lost 3 bases, the J end lost 8 bases, and 12 bases lay between the germline ends. The germline V gene has CDR1 DFQATT and CDR2 SNEGSKA (reference sequence). This CDR3 contains 12 residues.

This clonotype was counted many times. The gene calls are TRBV7-9 and TRBJ1-5, with no clear D. The V gene's germline CDR1 is SEHNR and CDR2 FQNEAQ (reference sequence). The CDR3 sequence is 9 residues long. CDR3 sequence reads: CADNQPQHF. The CDR3 DNA reads as TGTGCGGACAATCAGCCCCAGCATTTT. The variable domain in full, with the rest retrieved from reference TRBV7-9 and TRBJ1-5, is DTGVSQNPRHKITKRGQNVTFRCDPISEHNRLYWYRQTLGQGPEFLTYFQNEAQLEKSRLLSDRFSAERPKGSFSTLEIQRTEQGDSAMYLCADNQPQHFGDGTRLSIL.

This clonotype was seen a handful of times. The CDR3 DNA reads TGTGCCAGCAGCGGCGGGTTATTATACAATGAGCAGTTCTTC. This gives the protein CASSGGLLYNEQFF. The J gene is TRBJ2-1, the V gene TRBV5-8; maybe TRBD2 (5 bases). The CDR3 extends over 14 amino acids. Germline assignment: CDR1 SGHTS and CDR2 YDEGEE. Trimming removed 4 bases from V and 4 bases from J, with 12 bases in between.

This clonotype has at least ten counts. The chain employs TRBV27 and TRBJ2-3; D remains ambiguous. The ends were cut back, 7 bases at V and 0 bases at J, with 17 bases in the middle. Germline V gene data show CDR1 as MNHEY and CDR2 as SMNVEV (reference sequence). The CDR3 is made up of 16 amino acids. The CDR3 DNA reads TGTGCCAGCATAAAGGTTGGCAAGGATAGCACAGATACGCAGTATTTT. Translated, it gives CASIKVGKDSTDTQYF.

The sample holds many counts of this clonotype. The V and J genes are TRBV6-1 and TRBJ2-5, with 7 bases fitting TRBD1. The CDR3 consists of 14 residues. The germline CDR1 and CDR2 sequences are MNHNS and SASEGT. V gave up 5 bases and J gave up 5 bases; unmatched junction bases: 8. CDR3 DNA: TGTGCCAGCAGTCTCACAGGGGTCTCGGAGACCCAGTACTTC. Amino acid sequence: CASSLTGVSETQYF.

The CDR3 sequence: CASSWWTAGHVGELFF. The CDR3 DNA sequence: TGCGCCAGCAGCTGGTGGACAGCGGGCCATGTCGGGGAGCTGTTTTTT. The V and J genes are TRBV5-1 and TRBJ2-2; D possibly uses TRBD1 or TRBD2 (6 bases each). Germline CDR1 reads SGHRS; CDR2 reads YFSETQ. This CDR3 has 16 residues. V gave up 3 bases and J gave up 7 bases, with 19 bases separating them.

This clonotype was picked up many times. This sequence joins TRBV7-2 and TRBJ1-2; no definite D call. The CDR3 contains 14 residues. Trimming left V 5 bases short and J 7 bases short, with 17 bases between. Germline CDR1 and CDR2: SGHTA and FQGNSA. CDR3 bases: TGTGCCAGCAGCCCCCCGGGCAGGCGATCTGGCTACACCTTC. Its translation: CASSPPGRRSGYTF.

This clonotype came up many times. The gene calls are TRBV3-1 and TRBJ1-3, with D unclear. Trimming left V 4 bases short and J 8 bases short, with 18 bases between. In germline, CDR1 is LGHDT, CDR2 YNNKEL (reference sequence). The CDR3 consists of 15 residues. The DNA for the CDR3 is TGTGCCAGCAGCCCTATCGGACGGGAGATGGACACCATATATTTT. Protein product: CASSPIGREMDTIYF.

The sample holds many counts of this clonotype. At one boundary the junction diverges from the germline segment, which might be a read error. The J gene is TRBJ2-5, the V gene TRBV2; a weak D match, TRBD1 (5 bases). Germline values: CDR1 SNHLY, CDR2 FYNNEI. This CDR3 comprises 11 residues. The CDR3 nucleotides are TGTGCCAGCAGTGTGCTTGAGACAGTAGACTTC. Translating gives CASSVLETVDF.

This clonotype showed up many times. V usage is TRBV18 and J usage is TRBJ1-5; TRBD1 is a possible D gene (6 bases). The V end was cut by 4 bases, the J end by 7 bases, with 17 bases between. The CDR3 loop spans 15 amino acids. Germline lookup yields CDR1 KGHSH and CDR2 LQKENI. CDR3 coding DNA: TGTGCCAGCTCACAGAGTACAGGGTCGGCGCAGCCCCAGCATTTT. This sequence encodes CASSQSTGSAQPQHF.

This clonotype showed up many times. The gene calls are TRBV7-2 and TRBJ2-5; 15 bases match TRBD2. Germline-derived CDR1 and CDR2 are SGHTA and FQGNSA. Trimming at V came to 6 bases and at J to 4 bases, leaving 9 bases not matched to a gene. This CDR3 has 17 residues. CDR3 sequence: CASRPGLAGGNGETQYF. The CDR3 coding sequence is TGTGCCAGCAGACCGGGACTAGCGGGGGGTAATGGAGAGACCCAGTACTTC.

This clonotype was observed many times. V and J are TRBV7-2 and TRBJ2-2; D remains unclear. Between the trimmed V and J ends, which lost 5 bases and 5 bases, there was a span of 15 bases. There are 15 residues in the CDR3. CDR1 is SGHTA, CDR2 FQGNSA, per germline. CDR3 sequence reads: CASSPQPDGTGELFF. The CDR3 bases are TGTGCCAGCAGCCCCCAACCGGACGGTACCGGGGAGCTGTTTTTT.

The chain combines TRBV6-1 with TRBJ2-1; TRBD1 is a possible D gene (6 bases). Trimming took off 6 bases at V and 0 bases at J, with 12 bases between the two ends. The CDR3 consists of 15 residues. Germline loops: CDR1 MNHNS, CDR2 SASEGT. DNA of the CDR3: TGTGCCAGCAGGACCCAGGGGAACTCCTACAATGAGCAGTTCTTC. Translated, it gives CASRTQGNSYNEQFF.

This clonotype turned up a few times. The chain joins TRBV12-3 or TRBV12-4 to TRBJ1-2; D unresolved. The CDR3 extends over 13 amino acids. V was trimmed by 2 bases and J by 8 bases, leaving 12 bases between them. The CDR3 nucleotides read TGTGCCAGCAGTTTATATGGGCAGGAGGGCTACACCTTC. Protein: CASSLYGQEGYTF.

The chain uses TRBV4-2 and TRBJ2-1; 9 positions agree with TRBD2. Per germline, CDR1 LGHNA and CDR2 YNFKEQ. The CDR3 consists of 18 residues. J gave up 7 bases and V 0 bases, and 13 bases lay outside the gene matches. CDR3 sequence: CASSQDQAGGVGGNEQFF. The DNA for the CDR3 is TGTGCCAGCAGCCAAGACCAAGCGGGGGGAGTAGGTGGAAATGAGCAGTTCTTC.

This clonotype was detected ten times or more. This sequence joins TRBV28 and TRBJ1-2; D perhaps matches TRBD1 (6 bases). Germline assignment: CDR1 MDHEN and CDR2 SYDVKM. The CDR3 consists of 14 residues. V dropped 5 bases and J dropped 8 bases, with 18 bases sitting between them. The CDR3 reads CASSTRWGGSGYTF. CDR3 nucleotide sequence: TGTGCCAGCAGTACCCGGTGGGGGGGCTCGGGCTACACCTTC.

Of note for this clonotype: With a much larger clone just one base away, this may be a read error. V usage is TRBV20-1 and J usage is TRBJ2-7; D gene ambiguous. The CDR3 is made up of 14 amino acids. Germline V gives CDR1 DFQATT, CDR2 SNEGSKA (reference sequence). CDR3 amino acids: CSARELLSSYDQYF. CDR3 nucleotides: TGCAGTGCTAGAGAACTGCTCAGCTCCTACGATCAGTACTTC.

The chain has TRBV2 and TRBJ2-7, with 8 bases matching TRBD1. J lost 1 base, V lost 7 bases, and 9 bases had no gene match. The germline CDR1 and CDR2 sequences are SNHLY and FYNNEI. This CDR3 contains 15 residues. The CDR3 DNA reads TGTGCCAGCACCTTCTCGGGACAGGCATCCTACGAGCAGTACTTC. Translation: CASTFSGQASYEQYF.

This clonotype has at least ten counts. The chain recombines TRBV12-3 or TRBV12-4 with TRBJ2-5, with unresolved D. The CDR3 sequence is 14 residues long. V gave up 6 bases and J gave up 4 bases, with 15 bases separating them. The CDR3 DNA reads as TGTGCCAGCAGCGGTCCAGCCGTCGGAGAGACCCAGTACTTC. Its protein product is CASSGPAVGETQYF.

This clonotype has a count of ten or more. This chain links TRBV20-1 with TRBJ1-2; tentative D call: TRBD1 (6 bases). This CDR3 contains 12 residues. The germline V gene has CDR1 DFQATT and CDR2 SNEGSKA (reference sequence). V lost 3 bases and J 1 base, leaving 6 bases between the germline ends. As DNA, the CDR3 is TGCAGTGCTAGGGACAGTAACTATGGCTACACCTTC. Translated, it gives CSARDSNYGYTF.